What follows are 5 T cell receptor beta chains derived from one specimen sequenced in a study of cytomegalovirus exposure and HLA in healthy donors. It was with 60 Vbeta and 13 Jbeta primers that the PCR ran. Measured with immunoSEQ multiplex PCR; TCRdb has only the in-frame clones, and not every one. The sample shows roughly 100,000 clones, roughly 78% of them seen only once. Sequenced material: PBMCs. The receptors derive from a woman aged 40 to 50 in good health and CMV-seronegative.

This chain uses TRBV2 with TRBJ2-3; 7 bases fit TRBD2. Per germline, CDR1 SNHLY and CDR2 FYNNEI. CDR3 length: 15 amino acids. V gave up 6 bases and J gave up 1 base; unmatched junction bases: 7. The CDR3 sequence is CASRETSEGTDTQYF. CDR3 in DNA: TGTGCCAGCAGGGAAACTAGCGAGGGCACAGATACGCAGTATTTT. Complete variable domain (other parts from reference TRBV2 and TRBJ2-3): EPEVTQTPSHQVTQMGQEVILRCVPISNHLYFYWYRQILGQKVEFLVSFYNNEISEKSEIFDDQFSVERPDGSNFTLKIRSTKLEDSAMYFCASRETSEGTDTQYFGPGTRLTVL.

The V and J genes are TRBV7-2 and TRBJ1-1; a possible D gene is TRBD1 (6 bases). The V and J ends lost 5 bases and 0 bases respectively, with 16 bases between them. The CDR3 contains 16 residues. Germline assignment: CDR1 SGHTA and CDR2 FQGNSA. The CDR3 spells CASSTRQVAMNTEAFF. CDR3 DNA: TGTGCCAGCAGCACCCGACAGGTAGCAATGAACACTGAAGCTTTCTTT.

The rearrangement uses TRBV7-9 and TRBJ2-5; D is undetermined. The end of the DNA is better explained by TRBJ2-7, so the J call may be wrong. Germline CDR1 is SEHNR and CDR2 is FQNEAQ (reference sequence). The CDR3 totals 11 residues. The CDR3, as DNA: TGTGCCAGCAGCCCCCTCCACGAGCAGTACTTC. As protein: CASSPLHEQYF.

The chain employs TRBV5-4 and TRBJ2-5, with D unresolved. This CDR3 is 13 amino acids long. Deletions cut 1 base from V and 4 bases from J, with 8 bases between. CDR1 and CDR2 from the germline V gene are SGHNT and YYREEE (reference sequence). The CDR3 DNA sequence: TGTGCCAGCAGCTTGCCTGGCAGAGAGACCCAGTACTTC. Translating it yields CASSLPGRETQYF.

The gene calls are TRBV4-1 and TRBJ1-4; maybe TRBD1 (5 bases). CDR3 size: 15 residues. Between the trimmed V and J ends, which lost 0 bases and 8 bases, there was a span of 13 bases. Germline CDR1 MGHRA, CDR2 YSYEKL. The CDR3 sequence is CASSQDGSRGEKLFF. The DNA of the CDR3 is TGCGCCAGCAGCCAAGACGGTTCTCGGGGGGAAAAACTGTTTTTT.